This passage covers 5 T cell receptor beta chains from one sample sequenced in a study of a mutant IDH1 vaccine in newly diagnosed glioma. The time point denotes: week 5, during vaccination. Doses comprised 300 ug of mutant IDH1 20-mer peptide each, plus topical imiquimod. Using immunoSEQ multiplex PCR, the repertoire was profiled, and TCRdb retains in-frame clones only, with some absent. The profile covers about 37,000 clones, with about 80% appearing a single time and about 24% taken by the ten largest. Antigens of these TCRs are unknown. This specimen consisted of PBMCs, obtained from a glioma patient whose treatment included an IDH1 peptide vaccine. All receptors derive from a man aged 30 to 45 with glioma.

This chain connects TRBV6-5 to TRBJ2-3; D is unresolved. Deletions cut 4 bases from V and 0 bases from J, with 5 bases between. The length of the CDR3 is 13 residues. Germline V gene data show CDR1 as MNHEY and CDR2 as SVGAGI. Here the CDR3 reads CASSLGSTDTQYF. The CDR3 DNA sequence: TGTGCCAGCAGTTTGGGTAGCACAGATACGCAGTATTTT.

There are a few counts of this clone. V and J are TRBV7-3 and TRBJ1-5; 9 bases are a match to TRBD1. The V and J ends lost 5 bases and 4 bases, in that order; junction bases with no gene match: 6. CDR1 is SGHTA and CDR2 is FQGTGA in the germline V gene. The CDR3 covers 15 residues. Here the CDR3 DNA reads TGTGCCAGCAGCCCAGGGACAGGGTCGAATCAGCCCCAGCATTTT. Translated: CASSPGTGSNQPQHF. The entire variable domain, with the rest obtained from reference TRBV7-3 and TRBJ1-5, is as follows: GAGVSQTPSNKVTEKGKYVELRCDPISGHTALYWYRQSLGQGPEFLIYFQGTGAADDSGLPNDRFFAVRPEGSVSTLKIQRTERGDSAVYLCASSPGTGSNQPQHFGDGTRLSIL.

The chain combines TRBV28 with TRBJ2-5; D tentatively reads TRBD1 or TRBD2 (5 bases each). V was trimmed by 2 bases and J by 4 bases, leaving 8 bases between them. Germline V lookup: CDR1 MDHEN, CDR2 SYDVKM. The CDR3 sequence is 13 residues long. In nucleotides, the CDR3 is TGTGCCAGCAGTTTAGGGGGTTCAGAGACCCAGTACTTC. This translates into CASSLGGSETQYF.

The V and J genes are TRBV2 and TRBJ2-1, with 7 bases aligning to TRBD1. Germline CDR1 is SNHLY and CDR2 is FYNNEI. V shed 4 bases and J 0 bases; nucleotides not matched to a gene: 3. The CDR3 runs 15 residues. The CDR3 spells CASSGRDSSYNEQFF. The CDR3, as DNA: TGTGCCAGCAGTGGCCGGGACAGCTCCTACAATGAGCAGTTCTTC.

The DNA of the CDR3 is TGTGCCACCAGCAGAATCGAGGGCACAGATACGCAGTATTTT. Translation: CATSRIEGTDTQYF. V and J are TRBV15 and TRBJ2-3; D unclear. Trimming took off 2 bases at V and 1 base at J, with 7 bases between the two ends. From germline, CDR1 is LNHNV and CDR2 YYDKDF (reference sequence). This CDR3 is 14 amino acids long.